This TCR beta chain emerged from a study of cytotoxic CD8 clonotypes in ibrutinib-treated CLL. Study summary: Of the patients, some eleven were relapsed/refractory, over 14 treatment-naive and fewer than 18 IGHV unmutated.

This table comes from immunoSEQ multiplex PCR, and its TCRdb copy is limited to in-frame clones, with some not included. The sample records tens of thousands of clones, roughly 72% being singletons. Study outcomes and limitations: Collection times varied between progressing and sustained-remission patients. Rising at ibrutinib response, clonality subsequently fell back toward baseline at progression. Clonality measured at baseline exceeded age-matched healthy donors, tracking circulating CD8+ T-cell counts.

The germline CDR1 and CDR2 sequences are MNHEY and SVGAGI. The CDR3 has 13 residues. Trimming removed 7 bases from V and 0 bases from J, with 9 bases in between. With respect to this clone: What it binds is unknown.

The sequencing here drew on PBMCs, taken after 12 months of ibrutinib treatment. This clonotype originated in a human donor with chronic lymphocytic leukemia. This chain connects TRBV6-5 to TRBJ1-1, with D possibly TRBD1 on 5 matching bases. CDR3 protein: CASTGRLNTEAFF. In DNA form, the CDR3 reads TGTGCCAGCACGGGGCGGCTGAACACTGAAGCTTTCTTT.